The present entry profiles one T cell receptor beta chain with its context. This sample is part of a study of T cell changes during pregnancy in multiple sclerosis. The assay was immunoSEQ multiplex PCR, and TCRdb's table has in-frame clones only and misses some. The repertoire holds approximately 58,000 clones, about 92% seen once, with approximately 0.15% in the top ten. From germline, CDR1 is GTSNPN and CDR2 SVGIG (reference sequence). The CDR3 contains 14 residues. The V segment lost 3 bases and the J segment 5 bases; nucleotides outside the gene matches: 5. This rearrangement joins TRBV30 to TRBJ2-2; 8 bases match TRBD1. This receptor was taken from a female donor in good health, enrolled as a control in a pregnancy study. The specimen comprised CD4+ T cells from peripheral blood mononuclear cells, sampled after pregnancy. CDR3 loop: CAWRLTGGTGELFF. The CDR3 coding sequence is TGTGCCTGGAGGCTAACAGGGGGGACCGGGGAGCTGTTTTTT. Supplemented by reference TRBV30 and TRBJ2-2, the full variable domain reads SQTIHQWPATLVQPVGSPLSLECTVEGTSNPNLYWYRQAAGRGLQLLFYSVGIGQISSEVPQNLSASRPQDRQFILSSKKLLLSDSGFYLCAWRLTGGTGELFFGEGSRLTVL.